This T cell receptor beta chain was captured by sequencing in a study of T-cell memory formation after mild COVID-19. Study-wide background: The TCR clusters were mostly specific to one donor.

The 5'RACE method, run with constant-segment primers, produced TCR alpha and TCR beta cDNA libraries (carrying sample barcodes and UMIs). TCRdb re-called the 5' RACE reads through MiXCR, storing one row per CDR3 protein. The data show around 300,000 distinct CDR3 sequences, around 13% seen once. This clonotype was seen a few times. This CDR3 is 16 amino acids long. Germline CDR1 and CDR2: SGHRS and YFSETQ. The V end lost 0 bases, the J end lost 0 bases, and 9 bases lay between the germline ends. The TCR originated in a man between 18 and 35 years old who had mild COVID-19 (a few samples of this study predate the infection). Cell type and time point are not known. The chain has TRBV5-1 and TRBJ1-4; D remains ambiguous. Sequences were obtained from PBMCs or a T cell subset sorted from them (not recorded which). CDR3 loop: CASSLDRLATNEKLFF. CDR3 bases: TGCGCCAGCAGCTTGGACAGACTTGCAACTAATGAAAAACTGTTTTTT.